This paragraph reports one T cell receptor beta chain. This CDR3 region has 14 residues. Germline values: CDR1 SGHRS, CDR2 YFSETQ. The J segment lost 6 bases and the V segment lost 2 bases, leaving 6 bases of the junction unmatched. These data are taken from a study of molecular identifiers for immune sequencing clone quantification. TCRdb analysed the PCR reads with MiXCR anew, one entry per CDR3 protein. Of about 500,000 distinct CDR3 sequences listed, roughly 23% are singletons. The source material was naive CD8+ T cells from blood, with Jurkat cell RNA spiked in. Subset noted: FACS-sorted CD8+CD4-CCR7+CD45RA+ naive T cells. The sequence was obtained from a human donor in good health. Some libraries in this study had Jurkat cell RNA spiked in. This chain joins TRBV5-1 and TRBJ2-7, with 9 bases aligning to TRBD1. The CDR3 region is CASSLRDRAVEQYF. In DNA form, the CDR3 reads TGCGCCAGCAGCTTAAGGGACAGGGCGGTCGAGCAGTACTTC.